The T cell receptor beta chain described here comes from a study of metastatic and nonmetastatic thyroid tumors. Germline trimming cut 5 bases from V and 0 bases from J; bases unmatched to any gene: 16. The V gene's germline CDR1 is DFQATT and CDR2 SNEGSKA (reference sequence). The CDR3 covers 20 residues. Ahead of thyroid surgery, no patient had received treatment of any kind. In this sample, this clone turned up many times. TCRdb re-processed the PCR reads through MiXCR. The table includes about 31,000 clones, 15% to 20% detected once. This rearrangement joins TRBV20-1 to TRBJ2-1; TRBD2 agrees at 13 bases. This TCR came from a female donor with papillary thyroid cancer or a benign thyroid nodule (not recorded which). Some clones in this sample may be carry-over from other donors' samples. The sample comprised blood. The CDR3 bases are TGCAGTGCTCAACTAGGAGGACTAGCGGGGGACCTGATCTCCTACAATGAGCAGTTCTTC. This translates into CSAQLGGLAGDLISYNEQFF.